The 11 T cell receptor beta chains below were found in one sample sequenced in a study of beta chain features in type 1 diabetes. Since all of the isolated RNA was reverse transcribed, expressed TCRB transcripts were what got sequenced. Libraries were prepared by immunoSEQ multiplex PCR; TCRdb keeps only in-frame clonotypes and omits some of them. The data hold 120,000 to 150,000 clones, with over 8% observed a single time. Source material: central memory CD4+ T cells from blood. All receptors come from a woman in her forties in good health.

This chain joins TRBV5-8 and TRBJ2-1; 9 positions agree with TRBD1. Germline trimming cut 0 bases from V and 8 bases from J; bases unmatched to any gene: 6. The CDR3 is made up of 15 amino acids. Germline CDR1 is SGHTS and CDR2 is YDEGEE. The CDR3 DNA follows: TGTGCCAGCAGCTTGGTTTCGGACAGGGGAGATGAGCAGTTCTTC. Its protein is CASSLVSDRGDEQFF.

The chain links TRBV2 to TRBJ2-1, with 8 bases that match TRBD1. Trimming cost V 2 bases and J 7 bases; bases outside gene matches: 7. The CDR3 is 15 residues long. Germline CDR1 SNHLY, CDR2 FYNNEI. CDR3 residues: CASSEQPGQGNEQFF. CDR3 DNA sequence: TGTGCCAGCAGTGAACAGCCCGGACAGGGAAATGAGCAGTTCTTC.

The rearrangement joins TRBV5-4 to TRBJ2-5; 7 bases map to TRBD1. The J call may be incorrect, as the DNA end agrees better with TRBJ2-7. This CDR3 is 13 amino acids long. Germline lookup yields CDR1 SGHNT and CDR2 YYREEE (reference sequence). Written as DNA, the CDR3 is TGTGCCAGCAGCGCGGACAGGTCCTACGAGCAGTACTTC. Encoded protein: CASSADRSYEQYF.

The chain has TRBV7-2 and TRBJ2-6; the D gene is possibly TRBD2 (5 bases). Between the trimmed V and J ends, which lost 3 bases and 0 bases, there was a span of 9 bases. Germline lookup yields CDR1 SGHTA and CDR2 FQGNSA. CDR3 length: 16 residues. The CDR3 loop is CASSFRGNSGANVLTF. The CDR3 DNA is TGTGCCAGCAGCTTTAGAGGGAACTCTGGGGCCAACGTCCTGACTTTC.

This clone has a handful of counts. The J gene is TRBJ1-5, the V gene TRBV29-1; D call uncertain. The CDR3 contains 13 residues. V shed 4 bases and J shed 0 bases, with 7 bases lying between them. The germline V gene has CDR1 SQVTM and CDR2 ANQGSEA. The CDR3 DNA reads as TGCAGCGTTGTCGGAGATAGCAATCAGCCCCAGCATTTT. It codes for CSVVGDSNQPQHF.

This clone was counted only a few times. The chain links TRBV29-1 to TRBJ2-3; the D gene is possibly TRBD2 (6 bases). This CDR3 spans 14 amino acids. Germline loops: CDR1 SQVTM, CDR2 ANQGSEA. Between the trimmed V and J ends, which lost 6 bases and 4 bases, there was a span of 17 bases. The DNA for the CDR3 is TGCAGCGTATCCGGGACTGAGGTCCCAGATACGCAGTATTTT. This codes for CSVSGTEVPDTQYF.

This rearrangement joins TRBV19 to TRBJ1-1, with D possibly TRBD1 on 6 matching bases. The ends were cut back, 4 bases at V and 7 bases at J, with 10 bases in the middle. The CDR3 runs to 12 residues. Looked up from germline, CDR1 is LNHDA and CDR2 is SQIVND (reference sequence). CDR3 coding DNA: TGTGCCAGTAGTAGTCGGACAGATGAAGCTTTCTTT. It codes for CASSSRTDEAFF.

This chain links TRBV5-6 with TRBJ2-2; possibly TRBD1 for D (6 bases). This CDR3 has 13 amino acids. Trimming removed 4 bases at V and 7 bases at J, with 11 bases between. The germline gives CDR1 SGHDT, CDR2 YYEEEE. The CDR3 here is CASSVRGVGELFF. CDR3 coding DNA: TGTGCCAGCAGCGTCAGGGGCGTCGGGGAGCTGTTTTTT.

The J gene is TRBJ2-2, the V gene TRBV28; a weak D match, TRBD1 (6 bases). The CDR3 is 14 amino acids. V lost 5 bases to trimming and J lost 7 bases, with 14 bases between them. The germline V gene encodes CDR1 MDHEN and CDR2 SYDVKM. The CDR3 region is CASSGRQDGGELFF. CDR3 DNA sequence: TGTGCCAGCAGTGGGAGACAGGACGGCGGGGAGCTGTTTTTT. Filled out from reference TRBV28 and TRBJ2-2, the complete variable domain reads DVKVTQSSRYLVKRTGEKVFLECVQDMDHENMFWYRQDPGLGLRLIYFSYDVKMKEKGDIPEGYSVSREKKERFSLILESASTNQTSMYLCASSGRQDGGELFFGEGSRLTVL.

J is TRBJ1-1 and V is TRBV19; D might be TRBD1 (6 bases). Trimming cost V 5 bases and J 1 base, with 17 bases left between them. CDR1 is LNHDA, CDR2 SQIVND, per germline (reference sequence). The CDR3 is 16 amino acids. CDR3 amino acids: CASSSPWTDSNTEAFF. For the CDR3, the DNA is TGTGCCAGTAGTTCCCCCTGGACAGACTCGAACACTGAAGCTTTCTTT. Based on the CDR3 plus reference TRBV19 and TRBJ1-1, the full variable domain is DGGITQSPKYLFRKEGQNVTLSCEQNLNHDAMYWYRQDPGQGLRLIYYSQIVNDFQKGDIAEGYSVSREKKESFPLTVTSAQKNPTAFYLCASSSPWTDSNTEAFFGQGTRLTVV.

This clone was seen more than once but under ten times. The chain combines TRBV6-5 with TRBJ2-5; 9 nucleotides match TRBD1. V lost 6 bases, J lost 5 bases, and 4 bases stayed unmatched. Germline lookup yields CDR1 MNHEY and CDR2 SVGAGI. The CDR3 has 13 amino acids. CDR3 residues: CASRTGGGETQYF. The CDR3 DNA reads as TGTGCCAGCAGGACAGGGGGAGGGGAGACCCAGTACTTC.